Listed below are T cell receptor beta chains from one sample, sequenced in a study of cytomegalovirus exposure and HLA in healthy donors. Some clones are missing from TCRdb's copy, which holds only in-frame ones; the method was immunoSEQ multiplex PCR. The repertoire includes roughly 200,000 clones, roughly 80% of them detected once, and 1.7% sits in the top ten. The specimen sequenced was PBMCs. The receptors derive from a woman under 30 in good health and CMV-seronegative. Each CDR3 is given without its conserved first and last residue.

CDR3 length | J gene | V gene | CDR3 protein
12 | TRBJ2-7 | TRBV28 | ASNRGVPPHEQY
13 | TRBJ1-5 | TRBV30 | AWSGAETFNQPQH
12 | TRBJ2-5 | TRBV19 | ASSIAGGQGTQY
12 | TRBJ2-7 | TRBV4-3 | ASSSSRQYYEQY
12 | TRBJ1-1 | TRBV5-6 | ASSRRGQSTEAF
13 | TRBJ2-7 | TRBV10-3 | AISGDRGGFYEQY
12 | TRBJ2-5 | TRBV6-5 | ASSYGDRGETQY
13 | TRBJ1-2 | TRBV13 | ASSLGTGEVYGYT
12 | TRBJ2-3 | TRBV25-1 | ASSELGAGDTQY
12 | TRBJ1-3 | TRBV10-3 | AINPGISGNTIY
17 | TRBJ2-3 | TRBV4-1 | ASSPPGLATDFSTDTQY
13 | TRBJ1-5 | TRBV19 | ASSILEGSNQPQH
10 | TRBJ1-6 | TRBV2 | ASREFDSPLH
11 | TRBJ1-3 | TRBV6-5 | ASSYSGQNTIY
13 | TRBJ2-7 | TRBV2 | ASSGRTGEGSEQY
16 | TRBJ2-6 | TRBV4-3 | ASSQDFGGGSGANVLT
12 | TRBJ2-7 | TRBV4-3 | ASSQDRNSYEQY
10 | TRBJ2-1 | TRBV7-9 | SSSANNNEQF